The subject of this entry is one T cell receptor (beta chain). This CDR3 is built from 17 residues. The germline V gene encodes CDR1 SGHNT and CDR2 YYREEE (reference sequence). The trim removed 0 bases at V and 2 bases at J, leaving 7 bases unmatched. This sample was taken from a study of T cell changes during pregnancy in multiple sclerosis. Profiling relied on immunoSEQ multiplex PCR, and the TCRdb table lists in-frame clones only, not all of them. The profile shows approximately 28,000 clones, 90% to 95% of them singletons. The sequence derives from a female donor with multiple sclerosis, enrolled in a pregnancy study. The material sequenced was CD8+ T cells from peripheral blood mononuclear cells, taken before pregnancy. This sequence joins TRBV5-4 and TRBJ1-2; 10 bases are a match to TRBD1. CDR3: CASSLDFGTGENYGYTF. The CDR3 DNA is TGTGCCAGCAGCTTGGATTTTGGGACAGGGGAAAACTATGGCTACACCTTC.